The source of this T cell receptor (beta chain) is a study of blood T cell repertoires in COVID-19. Study overall: Donors in the United States, Italy and Spain gave samples during acute or convalescent COVID-19.

The method was immunoSEQ multiplex PCR; TCRdb's version includes in-frame clones alone and lacks a portion of them. The repertoire holds about 220,000 clones, with around 86% as singletons. Participants' own reports of clinical history determined their cohort assignment. The germline gives CDR1 LNHDA, CDR2 SQIVND (reference sequence). The CDR3 has 15 amino acids. Trimming stripped 2 bases from V and 5 bases from J, with 15 bases between. Only one count was recorded for this clone. The TCR was taken from a woman aged 40 to 50 with acute COVID-19. The sample was PBMCs or T cells enriched from blood (not recorded which). The J gene is TRBJ1-1, the V gene TRBV19, with D possibly matching TRBD1 (6 bases). The CDR3 sequence: CASSINRVKKTEAFF. CDR3 DNA sequence: TGTGCCAGTAGTATAAACAGGGTGAAGAAGACTGAAGCTTTCTTT.